Below, 22 T cell receptor beta chains from the same sample are listed, as sequenced in a study of blood T cells in healthy people across ages. A J-beta primer mix and a sample-barcoded 5' primer were used in a second PCR of roughly 7 to 12 cycles. Using its own MiXCR run on the 5' RACE reads, TCRdb lists one record per CDR3 protein. Of some 930,000 distinct CDR3 sequences in the sample, about 28% were seen once. The sample also formed part of further work on T cells of mothers and their children.

Sequencing was performed on blood. The origin of the receptors is a woman aged 35 to 49 in good health.

The chain combines TRBV20-1 with TRBJ2-3, with 7 bases matching TRBD2. Losses at the gene ends were 0 bases for V and 1 base for J; bases not matched to a gene: 4. This CDR3 contains 15 residues. Germline loops: CDR1 DFQATT, CDR2 SNEGSKA (reference sequence). CDR3: CSARDRLAGTDTQYF. Here the CDR3 DNA reads TGCAGTGCTAGAGATCGGCTAGCGGGCACAGATACGCAGTATTTT.

This clonotype was detected ten times or more. The genes are TRBV29-1 and TRBJ2-3; D gene unclear. Trimming removed 3 bases from V and 0 bases from J, with 4 bases in between. Germline CDR1 reads SQVTM; CDR2 reads ANQGSEA. The CDR3 is 12 amino acids. CDR3 nucleotide sequence: TGCAGCGTTGATGGAAGCACAGATACGCAGTATTTT. Its protein product is CSVDGSTDTQYF.

The chain carries TRBV7-2 and TRBJ1-2; D ambiguous. Germline-derived CDR1 and CDR2 are SGHTA and FQGNSA. CDR3 size: 15 residues. The V end lost 1 base, the J end lost 4 bases, and 13 bases lay between the germline ends. CDR3 loop: CASSLDQDLFYGYTF. The DNA of the CDR3 is TGTGCCAGCAGCTTAGACCAGGACTTGTTCTATGGCTACACCTTC.

This clonotype was detected only a few times. The chain has TRBV29-1 and TRBJ1-1, with 7 bases lining up with TRBD1. Losses at the gene ends were 5 bases for V and 0 bases for J; bases not matched to a gene: 6. Germline CDR1 and CDR2: SQVTM and ANQGSEA. This CDR3 is 14 amino acids long. The CDR3 region has the DNA TGCAGCGTTTACAGGGGACGGTTGAACACTGAAGCTTTCTTT. Encoded protein: CSVYRGRLNTEAFF.

The genes are TRBV12-3 or TRBV12-4 and TRBJ2-1; 8 nucleotides align to TRBD2. This CDR3 contains 14 residues. Germline trimming cut 10 bases from V and 3 bases from J; bases unmatched to any gene: 8. For the CDR3, the DNA is TGTGCCACCATACCCGGGACTAGCTACAATGAGCAGTTCTTC. It is translated as CATIPGTSYNEQFF.

The V gene is TRBV5-1, the J gene TRBJ1-3, with a weak D call TRBD1 (5 bases). The CDR3 has 15 amino acids. Germline V gene sequence: CDR1 SGHRS, CDR2 YFSETQ. The V end was cut by 4 bases, the J end by 3 bases, with 14 bases between. The CDR3 DNA sequence: TGCGCCAGCAGCCCGGGGCCCGTCGATGGAAACACCATATATTTT. Translating gives CASSPGPVDGNTIYF.

V usage is TRBV29-1 and J usage is TRBJ2-7; the match to TRBD1 covers 7 bases. The CDR3 is 13 residues long. The junction had 4 bases not matched to a gene; V was cut back by 4 bases and J by 1 base. CDR1 and CDR2 from the germline V gene are SQVTM and ANQGSEA. In nucleotides, the CDR3 is TGCAGCGTTGCCTCAGGGGGTTCCTACGAGCAGTACTTC. Protein product: CSVASGGSYEQYF.

This clonotype has at least ten counts. The chain combines TRBV20-1 with TRBJ2-5; TRBD1 might be the D (5 bases). V was clipped by 6 bases and J by 1 base, with 9 bases between them. Per germline, CDR1 DFQATT and CDR2 SNEGSKA (reference sequence). This CDR3 is 12 amino acids long. CDR3 sequence: CSAPDSQETQYF. The CDR3 region has the DNA TGCAGTGCACCAGACAGCCAAGAGACCCAGTACTTC.

This clonotype has only one observation. A read error may explain this, as a much larger clone is one base away. The chain employs TRBV28 and TRBJ2-6; D remains ambiguous. V gave up 2 bases and J gave up 2 bases, with 7 bases separating them. Germline CDR1 reads MDHEN; CDR2 reads SYDVKM. CDR3 length equals 15 residues. The CDR3 loop reads CASSLEATGANVLTF. In DNA, the CDR3 is TGTGCCAGCAGTTTAGAGGCTACTGGGGCCAACGTCCTGACTTTC.

The V and J genes are TRBV4-3 and TRBJ2-1, with 12 bases lining up with TRBD2. The CDR3 consists of 18 residues. The J segment lost 6 bases and the V segment lost 4 bases, leaving 13 bases of the junction unmatched. Germline V gene data show CDR1 as LGHNA and CDR2 as YSLEER. The CDR3 DNA sequence: TGCGCCAGCAGCCGAATGGGACCTAGCGGGGGGGTTGTCAATGAGCAGTTCTTC. It translates to CASSRMGPSGGVVNEQFF.

This clonotype came up a few times. The rearrangement uses TRBV21-1 and TRBJ1-2; TRBD1 reflects the table's D call only, with no check against the DNA. TRBV21-1 is flagged as a pseudogene. The CDR3 covers 14 residues. CDR3 sequence (DNA): TGTGCCAGCATCGTAATGGGGGGCGGCTATGGCTACACCTTC. Translated, it gives CASIVMGGGYGYTF.

The chain links TRBV21-1 to TRBJ2-5; the D call TRBD1 from the table was never checked on the DNA. TRBV21-1 is flagged as a pseudogene. This CDR3 comprises 15 residues. CDR3: CASSRLDRGLETQYF. CDR3 nucleotide sequence: TGTGCCAGCAGCCGACTGGACAGGGGGCTAGAGACCCAGTACTTC.

This chain links TRBV6-5 with TRBJ2-2; no reliable D call. This CDR3 is 14 amino acids long. Germline lookup yields CDR1 MNHEY and CDR2 SVGAGI. V lost 6 bases, J lost 2 bases, and 10 bases lay in between. The CDR3 nucleotides are TGTGCCAGCAGCCCCCACGAAAACACCGGGGAGCTGTTTTTT. This sequence encodes CASSPHENTGELFF.

The rearrangement uses TRBV9 and TRBJ1-1; D remains unclear. The CDR3 runs to 13 residues. Germline V gene lookup returns CDR1 SGDLS and CDR2 YYNGEE. V lost 4 bases and J lost 3, with 10 bases in between. The CDR3 loop is CASSPGSHTEAFF. The DNA of the CDR3 is TGTGCCAGCAGCCCGGGGTCCCACACTGAAGCTTTCTTT.

This clonotype turned up a few times. The rearrangement links TRBV18 to TRBJ2-5; D unresolved. The end of the DNA is better explained by TRBJ2-7, so the J call may be wrong. Germline values: CDR1 KGHSH, CDR2 LQKENI. CDR3 length: 13 amino acids. CDR3 in amino acids: CASSPSEGNEQYF. DNA of the CDR3: TGTGCCAGCTCACCAAGTGAAGGAAACGAGCAGTACTTC.

This clonotype has just a few counts. The V call is TRBV7-8, the J call TRBJ1-5; D may be TRBD1 (6 bases). V dropped 0 bases and J dropped 6 bases, with 18 bases sitting between them. From germline, CDR1 is SGHVS and CDR2 FQNEAQ. The CDR3 has 17 amino acids. The CDR3 region is CASSLATAGERGQPQHF. CDR3 DNA sequence: TGTGCCAGCAGCTTAGCGACGGCAGGGGAAAGGGGTCAGCCCCAGCATTTT.

This clonotype has more than one count but fewer than ten. The chain is built from TRBV25-1 and TRBJ2-7; 8 nucleotides line up with TRBD1. CDR1 MGHDK and CDR2 SYGVNS come from the germline V gene. J lost 6 bases, V lost 5 bases, and 6 bases had no gene match. The CDR3 is 13 residues long. CDR3 bases: TGTGCCAGCAGTTCCACCGGGACAGGCGAGCAGTACTTC. It translates to CASSSTGTGEQYF.

This clonotype appeared many times. The gene calls are TRBV20-1 and TRBJ2-7; the D gene is possibly TRBD1 (6 bases). The V end was cut by 3 bases, the J end by 5 bases, with 14 bases between. CDR1 is DFQATT and CDR2 is SNEGSKA in the germline V gene (reference sequence). This CDR3 comprises 13 residues. The CDR3, as DNA: TGCAGTGCTAGTGAGACAGGCGACAACGAGCAGTACTTC. It translates to CSASETGDNEQYF.

In this sample, this clonotype turned up a few times. A much more abundant neighbour one base away suggests this may be a read error. J is TRBJ2-7 and V is TRBV29-1; 7 bases map to TRBD1. The germline V gene has CDR1 SQVTM and CDR2 ANQGSEA. CDR3 length: 13 amino acids. The CDR3 region has the DNA TGCAACGTTGATACAGGGGATTCCTACGAGCAGTACTTC. It codes for CNVDTGDSYEQYF.

In this sample, this clonotype turned up a few times. The V call is TRBV7-2, the J call TRBJ2-1; D unclear. CDR3 size: 13 residues. Germline V lookup: CDR1 SGHTA, CDR2 FQGNSA. V was clipped by 5 bases and J by 2 bases, with 7 bases between them. The CDR3 here is CASSIAAYNEQFF. DNA for the CDR3: TGTGCCAGCAGCATCGCCGCCTACAATGAGCAGTTCTTC.

The V and J genes are TRBV5-1 and TRBJ2-7, with 8 bases identical to TRBD1. There are 15 residues in the CDR3. V shed 3 bases, J shed 6 bases, and the junction held 11 bases outside the gene matches. The germline gives CDR1 SGHRS, CDR2 YFSETQ. This CDR3 is CASSSSGTGRIEQYF. As DNA, the CDR3 is TGCGCCAGCAGCTCCTCCGGGACAGGTCGTATCGAGCAGTACTTC. Looking up the rest from reference TRBV5-1 and TRBJ2-7 gives the full variable domain: KAGVTQTPRYLIKTRGQQVTLSCSPISGHRSVSWYQQTPGQGLQFLFEYFSETQRNKGNFPGRFSGRQFSNSRSEMNVSTLELGDSALYLCASSSSGTGRIEQYFGPGTRLTVT.

The rearrangement uses TRBV5-1 and TRBJ1-1, with D perhaps TRBD1 (6 bases). CDR1 is SGHRS, CDR2 YFSETQ, per germline. V lost 4 bases to trimming and J lost 8 bases, with 15 bases between them. The CDR3 length is 13 residues. The CDR3 loop reads CASSQEDRYEAFF. CDR3 nucleotides: TGCGCCAGCAGCCAAGAAGACAGGTACGAAGCTTTCTTT.